Listed below are T cell receptor beta chains from one sample, sequenced in a study of shared clonotypes between healthy human individuals. Some clones are missing from TCRdb's copy, which holds only in-frame ones; the method was immunoSEQ multiplex PCR. The sample contains over a million clones, approximately 98% of which appear only once. Sequencing used naive CD4+ T cells sorted from blood. Receptors originate from a man in his thirties or forties in good health. Both conserved end residues are part of each CDR3. D genes are given only for firm matches. Expanded clones are given a class, and other clones once, few, many or no size at all.

j_call clone_size cdr3_length d_call v_call cdr3_nt cdr3_aa
TRBJ2-3 once 16 TRBD2 TRBV10-3 TGTGCCATCAGTGAGTCGGGGGGGAGGAGCACAGATACGCAGTATTTT CAISESGGRSTDTQYF
TRBJ1-3 - 12 - TRBV6-1 TGTGCCAGCAGCGCTTTGGGAAACACCATATATTTT CASSALGNTIYF
TRBJ1-1 once 14 - TRBV19 TGTGCCAGTAGTGTGTGGAAGGCGAACACTGAAGCTTTCTTT CASSVWKANTEAFF
TRBJ2-7 - 12 - TRBV5-1 TGCGCCAGCAGCCCTCCCCGGGGCGAGCAGTACTTC CASSPPRGEQYF
TRBJ2-1 - 11 - TRBV14 TGTGCCAGCAGCCAAGTGTCTGAGCAGTTCTTC CASSQVSEQFF
TRBJ2-7 - 15 - TRBV28 TGTGCCAGCAGTTTGGGAGAGGGACGTACCTACGAGCAGTACTTC CASSLGEGRTYEQYF
TRBJ2-2 - 21 TRBD2 TRBV19 TGTGCCAGTAGTATGCGGTGGGGAGGGACTAGCGGGAGTCCGAACACCGGGGAGCTGTTTTTT CASSMRWGGTSGSPNTGELFF
TRBJ2-5 - 16 TRBD2 TRBV5-1 TGCGCCAGCAGCTTGGGACTAGCGGAGGGACAAGAGACCCAGTACTTC CASSLGLAEGQETQYF
TRBJ2-3 - 16 TRBD2 TRBV10-3 TGTGCCATCAGTGAGTCGGGACTAGCATCCACAGATACGCAGTATTTT CAISESGLASTDTQYF
TRBJ2-3 - 15 - TRBV5-1 TGCGCCAGCAGCTTGGGACGTGGAGGTACAGATACGCAGTATTTT CASSLGRGGTDTQYF
TRBJ2-5 - 11 - TRBV20-1 TGCAGTGCGCCACACCAAGAGACCCAGTACTTC CSAPHQETQYF
TRBJ2-3 - 16 - TRBV2 TGTGCCAGCAGTCCGAACCTTCAGGGTAACGCAGATACGCAGTATTTT CASSPNLQGNADTQYF
TRBJ2-2 - 14 - TRBV11-3 TGTGCCAGCAGCTTAACGGCCACCACCGGGGAGCTGTTTTTT CASSLTATTGELFF
TRBJ2-2 - 15 - TRBV4-1 TGCGCCAGCAGCCAAGAGTCCCTAATAGCCGGGGAGCTGTTTTTT CASSQESLIAGELFF
TRBJ2-7 - 17 TRBD2 TRBV5-1 TGCGCCAGCAGCTTGGGGTTACTAGCGAACTCGATCTACGAGCAGTACTTC CASSLGLLANSIYEQYF